The TCR beta chain under discussion was sequenced for a study of cytomegalovirus exposure and HLA in healthy donors. A note on this clone: Its specificity is not known.

Primers included in the PCR were 60 Vbeta and 13 Jbeta primers. The table came from immunoSEQ multiplex PCR; TCRdb's copy has only in-frame clones and leaves some out. The table has around 170,000 clones, roughly 77% seen once. Study findings and constraints: In vitro confirmation showed three CMV-associated chains to be CMV antigen specific. It was about 180 TCR beta chains that were listed as cytomegalovirus-associated. Sequencing depth across donors, presence/absence analyses assumed, was roughly uniform.

Germline V gene lookup returns CDR1 SGHRS and CDR2 YFSETQ. The CDR3 runs 14 residues. The trim removed 4 bases at V and 5 bases at J, leaving 3 bases unmatched. Sequencing input: PBMCs. This receptor was identified in a young woman in good health and CMV-seronegative. The J gene is TRBJ2-2, the V gene TRBV5-1; 9 bases match TRBD1. CDR3 in DNA: TGCGCCAGCAGCGGGGGGACAGGGACCGGGGAGCTGTTTTTT. Protein sequence: CASSGGTGTGELFF.